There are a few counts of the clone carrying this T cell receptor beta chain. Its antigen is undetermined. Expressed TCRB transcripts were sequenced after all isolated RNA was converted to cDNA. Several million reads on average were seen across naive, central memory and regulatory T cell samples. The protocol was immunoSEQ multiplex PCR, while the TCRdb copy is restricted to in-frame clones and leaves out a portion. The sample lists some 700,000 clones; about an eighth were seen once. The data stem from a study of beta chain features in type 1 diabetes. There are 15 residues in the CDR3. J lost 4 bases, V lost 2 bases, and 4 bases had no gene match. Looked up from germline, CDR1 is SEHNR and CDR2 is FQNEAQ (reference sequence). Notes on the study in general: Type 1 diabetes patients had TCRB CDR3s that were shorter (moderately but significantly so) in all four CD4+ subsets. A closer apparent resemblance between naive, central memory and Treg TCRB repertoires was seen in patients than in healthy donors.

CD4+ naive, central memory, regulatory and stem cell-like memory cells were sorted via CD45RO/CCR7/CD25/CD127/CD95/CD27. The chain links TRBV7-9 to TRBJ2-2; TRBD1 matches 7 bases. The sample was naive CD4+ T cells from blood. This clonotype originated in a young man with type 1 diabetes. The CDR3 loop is CASSLFDRATGELFF. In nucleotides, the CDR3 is TGTGCCAGCAGCTTATTCGACAGGGCCACCGGGGAGCTGTTTTTT.